This TCR beta chain was retrieved from a study of sequential checkpoint blockade in melanoma. Documented treatment: randomized to nivolumab then ipilimumab (arm A) or the reverse (arm B). The method was immunoSEQ multiplex PCR; TCRdb's version includes in-frame clones alone and lacks a portion of them. The sample holds tens of thousands of clones; under 70% are singletons and the top ten take over 15%. The CDR3 extends over 14 amino acids. Trimming stripped 3 bases from V and 4 bases from J, with 14 bases between. The V gene's germline CDR1 is SGDLS and CDR2 YYNGEE. The sequencing here drew on CD8+ T cells sorted from blood (inferred from file names), taken from a patient given nivolumab and ipilimumab in sequence. The chain carries TRBV9 and TRBJ2-7, with D possibly TRBD2 on 5 matching bases. This sequence was found in a human donor with melanoma. CDR3 amino acids: CASSAEDGRYEQYF. DNA of the CDR3: TGTGCCAGCAGCGCGGAGGACGGAAGATACGAGCAGTACTTC.